This T cell receptor beta chain was obtained from a study of cytomegalovirus exposure and HLA in healthy donors. Study in general: Within the Caucasian-associated ancestry cluster were around 80% of the roughly 400 genotyped donors. Study-level results: A missense variant in DCLRE1C was later tied to TCR beta V- and J-gene trimming. Researchers reported from a later analysis that most CMV-associated TCR beta chains appeared HLA-restricted.

Concerning this clone: Its target is unknown.

PCR amplification relied on 60 Vbeta primers (plus 13 Jbeta primers). The repertoire was sequenced with immunoSEQ multiplex PCR; TCRdb's copy has only in-frame clones and lacks some. The sample lists over 75,000 clones; 86% were seen once. The source is a man in his thirties or forties in good health and CMV-seropositive. Specimen: PBMCs.

The CDR3 nucleotides read TGTGCCAGCAGTTACTCGAGGGACAGGGTCTACGAGCAGTACTTC. The encoded protein is CASSYSRDRVYEQYF. V gene TRBV6-5 combines with J gene TRBJ2-7, with 9 bases fitting TRBD1. Looked up from germline, CDR1 is MNHEY and CDR2 is SVGAGI. Trimming removed 0 bases from V and 3 bases from J; junction bases left unmatched: 3. The CDR3 spans 15 residues.